This T cell receptor (beta chain) was recovered during a study of beta chain features in type 1 diabetes. Study in general: Patient and healthy donor groups were alike in age, gender and cell yields.

CDR3 length: 16 amino acids. Trimming took 4 bases from V and 5 from J; bases not matched to a gene: 12. CDR1 is SGHRS, CDR2 YFSETQ, per germline. The whole isolated RNA underwent reverse transcription, so sequencing captured expressed TCRB transcripts. The table came from immunoSEQ multiplex PCR; TCRdb's copy has only in-frame clones and leaves some out. The sample carries 160,000 or so clones, 7.5% to 9.5% recorded once. There was one heparinised blood draw per donor, averaging roughly 100 mL. Remarks on this clone: Its cognate antigen is unknown.

General observations from the study: There was a moderate but significant shortening of TCRB CDR3s in all four CD4+ subsets of Type 1 diabetes patients.

The chain is built from TRBV5-1 and TRBJ1-1; TRBD1 aligns across 9 bases. The sample comprised central memory CD4+ T cells from blood. The TCR comes from a woman aged 18-29 years in good health. In DNA, the CDR3 is TGCGCCAGCAGCCTAGGGGCGACAGGGGGGAGAACTGAAGCTTTCTTT. This codes for CASSLGATGGRTEAFF.